Listed here are 21 T cell receptor beta chains from one sample, sequenced in a study of immune evolution from preneoplasia to lung adenocarcinoma. Here immunoSEQ multiplex PCR was the method, and the copy in TCRdb shows in-frame clones only, minus some. The sample has 11,000 to 15,000 clones; roughly 85% are singletons. Sequenced: FFPE lung adenocarcinoma in situ tissue. These receptors were obtained from a donor aged 70 or over with lung adenocarcinoma.

The chain recombines TRBV7-2 with TRBJ1-2; TRBD1 might be the D (5 bases). Trimming pared 1 base from V and 8 bases from J, leaving 11 bases between. The CDR3 spans 13 residues. From germline, CDR1 is SGHTA and CDR2 FQGNSA. This CDR3 reads CASSLGAGYGYTF. In nucleotides, the CDR3 is TGTGCCAGCAGCTTAGGGGCAGGGTACGGCTACACCTTC.

The chain is built from TRBV20-1 and TRBJ1-2; a weak D match, TRBD1 (6 bases). Between the trimmed V and J ends, which lost 6 bases and 6 bases, there was a span of 11 bases. The CDR3 runs to 11 residues. Per germline, CDR1 DFQATT and CDR2 SNEGSKA (reference sequence). The CDR3: CSATQGNGYTF. CDR3 DNA: TGCAGTGCGACACAGGGAAATGGCTACACCTTC.

The chain couples TRBV6-1 to TRBJ2-6; 7 positions agree with TRBD1. Per the germline V gene, CDR1 is MNHNS and CDR2 is SASEGT. The junction had 1 base not matched to a gene; V was cut back by 8 bases and J by 0 bases. CDR3 length: 14 residues. The CDR3 loop is CASGQVSGANVLTF. In DNA form, the CDR3 reads TGTGCCAGCGGACAGGTCTCTGGGGCCAACGTCCTGACTTTC.

The chain uses TRBV5-5 and TRBJ1-5, with D perhaps matching TRBD1 (5 bases). This CDR3 region has 13 residues. V dropped 2 bases and J dropped 7 bases, with 10 bases sitting between them. In germline, CDR1 is SGHKS, CDR2 YYEKEE (reference sequence). CDR3 residues: CASSFGGGQPQHF. CDR3 DNA: TGTGCCAGCAGCTTCGGGGGAGGGCAGCCCCAGCATTTT.

The V and J genes are TRBV28 and TRBJ2-2; 9 bases line up with TRBD2. The CDR3 has 15 residues. V shed 5 bases and J 5 bases; nucleotides not matched to a gene: 6. The V gene's germline CDR1 is MDHEN and CDR2 SYDVKM. The CDR3 DNA is TGTGCCAGCAGTGGCGGGCTAGCGGGAACCGGGGAGCTGTTTTTT. As protein: CASSGGLAGTGELFF. The entire variable domain, with the rest obtained from reference TRBV28 and TRBJ2-2, is as follows: DVKVTQSSRYLVKRTGEKVFLECVQDMDHENMFWYRQDPGLGLRLIYFSYDVKMKEKGDIPEGYSVSREKKERFSLILESASTNQTSMYLCASSGGLAGTGELFFGEGSRLTVL.

The chain has TRBV29-1 and TRBJ2-3; D unresolved. From germline, CDR1 is SQVTM and CDR2 ANQGSEA. V lost 8 bases, J lost 2 bases, and 11 bases lay in between. The CDR3 spans 12 residues. CDR3 sequence: CSLAAFTDTQYF. DNA of the CDR3: TGCAGCCTGGCGGCTTTCACAGATACGCAGTATTTT.

The chain combines TRBV7-6 with TRBJ2-2, with TRBD1 matching 7 bases. The ends lost 5 bases at V and 5 bases at J; junction bases unmatched: 11. The CDR3 extends over 16 amino acids. Germline V gene lookup returns CDR1 SGHVS and CDR2 FNYEAQ. The CDR3 loop reads CASSPDRLRRTGELFF. The CDR3, as DNA: TGTGCCAGCAGCCCGGACAGGTTAAGGAGGACCGGGGAGCTGTTTTTT.

This clone has a handful of counts. This chain joins TRBV2 and TRBJ1-5; D may be TRBD1 (5 bases). Trimming cost V 6 bases and J 0 bases, with 9 bases left between them. Germline-derived CDR1 and CDR2 are SNHLY and FYNNEI. CDR3 length: 14 residues. CDR3 loop: CASRGRYSNQPQHF. CDR3 nucleotides: TGTGCCAGCAGGGGACGTTATAGCAATCAGCCCCAGCATTTT.

CDR3 coding DNA: TGTGCCAGCAGCCCCGAACCCAGGGGTGGAAACACCATATATTTT. It codes for CASSPEPRGGNTIYF. The chain joins TRBV11-2 to TRBJ1-3; D perhaps matches TRBD1 (6 bases). The length of the CDR3 is 15 residues. With 5 bases removed from V and 3 bases from J, the gap between germline ends came to 14 bases. The germline V gene encodes CDR1 SGHAT and CDR2 FQNNGV.

This clone was seen only a few times. The chain carries TRBV27 and TRBJ1-4; 9 bases line up with TRBD1. This CDR3 has 14 amino acids. After removal of 6 bases from V and 4 bases from J, the junction contained 3 bases not matched to a gene. The germline gives CDR1 MNHEY, CDR2 SMNVEV (reference sequence). Here the CDR3 reads CASSHRGRNEKLFF. The CDR3 DNA reads TGTGCCAGCAGCCACAGGGGGCGTAATGAAAAACTGTTTTTT.

About this clone: This is likely a read error, given that the CDR3 carries no conserved phenylalanine or tryptophan at its end. No DNA is shown, since the ends of the CDR3 on it are uncertain; the CDR3 is the one TCRdb lists. The chain is built from TRBV2 and TRBJ2-7; the D call in the table, TRBD2, was not verified against the DNA. The germline V gene has CDR1 SNHLY and CDR2 FYNNEI. The CDR3 length equals 12 residues, ends included. The CDR3 loop reads CASSGLAGHNFL.

This clone showed up just once. This chain links TRBV7-9 with TRBJ2-3; 9 nucleotides align to TRBD2. The germline V gene has CDR1 SEHNR and CDR2 FQNEAQ (reference sequence). J gave up 2 bases and V 4 bases, and 7 bases lay outside the gene matches. There are 16 residues in the CDR3. The DNA of the CDR3 is TGTGCCAGCAGCTCCCCAGCGGGAGGAGTCACAGATACGCAGTATTTT. It specifies CASSSPAGGVTDTQYF.

This clone is a singleton in its sample. The chain recombines TRBV5-6 with TRBJ1-2; the D gene is possibly TRBD1 (6 bases). Germline V lookup: CDR1 SGHDT, CDR2 YYEEEE. The CDR3 has 17 residues. Trimming took 1 base from V and 5 from J, leaving 21 bases between them. In nucleotides, the CDR3 is TGTGCCAGCAGCTTGTATGGGGGGCGGAGGGCGCGATATGGCTACACCTTC. It yields the protein CASSLYGGRRARYGYTF.

The sample holds one count of this clone. The chain has TRBV9 and TRBJ2-1; TRBD2 matches 15 bases. V dropped 4 bases and J dropped 6; count of bases not matched to a gene: 5. The length of the CDR3 is 16 residues. Germline assignment: CDR1 SGDLS and CDR2 YYNGEE. CDR3 coding DNA: TGTGCCAGCAGCCCACGGACTAGCGGGAGGGCCAATGAGCAGTTCTTC. This gives the protein CASSPRTSGRANEQFF.

The chain employs TRBV7-9 and TRBJ2-1; D tentatively fits TRBD1 or TRBD2 (5 bases each). Trimming cost V 3 bases and J 2 bases, with 14 bases left between them. The length of the CDR3 is 16 residues. Germline V gives CDR1 SEHNR, CDR2 FQNEAQ (reference sequence). The CDR3 region is CASSFTWGWTYNEQFF. The CDR3 nucleotides are TGTGCCAGCAGCTTCACCTGGGGGTGGACCTACAATGAGCAGTTCTTC.

The V and J genes are TRBV6-6 and TRBJ2-7, with 9 positions matching TRBD1. The ends lost 5 bases at V and 1 base at J; junction bases unmatched: 9. Germline V gives CDR1 MNHNY, CDR2 SVGAGI (reference sequence). CDR3 length: 16 amino acids. DNA for the CDR3: TGTGCCAGCAGTCCCGTCCCGGGACAGGGTTCCTACGAGCAGTACTTC. Amino acid sequence: CASSPVPGQGSYEQYF.

The CDR3 here is CASSLGSWGGDEQFF. The CDR3 DNA reads TGTGCCAGCAGCTTAGGAAGCTGGGGTGGGGATGAGCAGTTCTTC. The rearrangement joins TRBV7-2 to TRBJ2-1; no firm D call. The CDR3 has 15 amino acids. Germline CDR1 is SGHTA and CDR2 is FQGNSA. The germline V and J ends were trimmed by 1 base and 8 bases, with 15 bases remaining between them. The variable domain in full, with the rest retrieved from reference TRBV7-2 and TRBJ2-1, is GAGVSQSPSNKVTEKGKDVELRCDPISGHTALYWYRQSLGQGLEFLIYFQGNSAPDKSGLPSDRFSAERTGGSVSTLTIQRTQQEDSAVYLCASSLGSWGGDEQFFGPGTRLTVL.

V is TRBV11-3 and J is TRBJ1-2; D possibly corresponds to TRBD1 (6 bases). The V end lost 0 bases, the J end lost 3 bases, and 11 bases lay between the germline ends. CDR1 and CDR2 from the germline V gene are SGHNT and YENEEA. CDR3 size: 15 residues. DNA of the CDR3: TGTGCCAGCAGCTTAGATCTCCAGGGGCACTATGGCTACACCTTC. Amino acid sequence: CASSLDLQGHYGYTF.

This clone has just one count. This chain connects TRBV27 to TRBJ1-2, with D perhaps TRBD1 (5 bases). The ends were cut back, 5 bases at V and 4 bases at J, with 14 bases in the middle. Germline assignment: CDR1 MNHEY and CDR2 SMNVEV (reference sequence). The CDR3 spans 14 residues. Written as DNA, the CDR3 is TGTGCCAGCAGTCCGAATGGGGGACTCTATGGCTACACCTTC. This gives the protein CASSPNGGLYGYTF.

The chain carries TRBV7-9 and TRBJ2-1; TRBD1 matches at 9 bases. V shed 5 bases and J 9 bases; nucleotides not matched to a gene: 5. The CDR3 contains 13 residues. CDR1 and CDR2 from the germline V gene are SEHNR and FQNEAQ (reference sequence). The CDR3 bases are TGTGCCAGCAGCATCGGGACAGGGCTTGAGCAGTTCTTC. Amino acids: CASSIGTGLEQFF.

The V gene is TRBV28, the J gene TRBJ1-5, with TRBD1 as a possible D gene (6 bases). V dropped 6 bases and J dropped 0 bases, with 21 bases sitting between them. Germline loops: CDR1 MDHEN, CDR2 SYDVKM. This CDR3 is built from 18 residues. The CDR3 nucleotides read TGTGCCAGCAGGCCCCTCCCGACAGGACCAAATAGCAATCAGCCCCAGCATTTT. The encoded protein is CASRPLPTGPNSNQPQHF.